This T cell receptor (beta chain) was observed in a study of T cell clones after liver transplantation. Overall study: Until 12-24 months post-transplant, subjects got standard immunosuppression and no induction.

CD3+CD4+ and CD3+CD8+ cells were FACS-sorted from thawed unstimulated PBMCs. Some clones are missing from TCRdb's copy, which holds only in-frame ones; the method was immunoSEQ multiplex PCR. The sample has roughly 51,000 clones, 55% to 85% seen once. This clone was picked up one time. With 4 bases removed from V and 0 bases from J, the gap between germline ends came to 13 bases. The CDR3 loop spans 16 amino acids. Germline V lookup: CDR1 MNHNS, CDR2 SASEGT. The source was CD4+ T cells from blood, collected more than 52 months after liver transplant. The clonotype originates from a human patient who received a liver transplant. Some T cells may trace back to the graft donor. The chain employs TRBV6-1 and TRBJ1-5; the D gene is possibly TRBD1 (6 bases). As DNA, the CDR3 is TGTGCCAGCAGTGGCGGGACAACCTATAGCAATCAGCCCCAGCATTTT. Amino acids: CASSGGTTYSNQPQHF.